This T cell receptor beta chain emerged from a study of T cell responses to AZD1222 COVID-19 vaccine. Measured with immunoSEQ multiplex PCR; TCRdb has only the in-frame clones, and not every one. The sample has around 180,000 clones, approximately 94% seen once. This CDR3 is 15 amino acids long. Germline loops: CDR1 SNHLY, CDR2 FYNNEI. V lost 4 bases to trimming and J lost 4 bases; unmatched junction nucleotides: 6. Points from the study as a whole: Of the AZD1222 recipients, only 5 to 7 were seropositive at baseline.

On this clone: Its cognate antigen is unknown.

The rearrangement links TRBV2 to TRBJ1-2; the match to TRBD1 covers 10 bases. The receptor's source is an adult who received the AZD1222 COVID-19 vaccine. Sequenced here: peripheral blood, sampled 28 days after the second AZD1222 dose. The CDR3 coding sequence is TGTGCCAGCAGTGTGGGGACAGGGGTTTCCTATGGCTACACCTTC. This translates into CASSVGTGVSYGYTF.